This entry describes one TCR beta chain. The data stem from a study of blood T cell repertoires in COVID-19. Study information: Material from acute and convalescent COVID-19 was sourced from the United States, Italy and Spain. T cells, B-cell-depleted T cells, or PBMCs supplied cDNA or gDNA.

The germline gives CDR1 MNHEY, CDR2 SVGAGI. The junction had 7 bases not matched to a gene; V was cut back by 7 bases and J by 5 bases. CDR3 size: 13 residues. The repertoire was sequenced with immunoSEQ multiplex PCR; TCRdb's copy has only in-frame clones and lacks some. The sample includes fewer than 400,000 clones, 87% of them seen just once. The chain links TRBV6-5 to TRBJ2-5, with TRBD2 matching over 7 bases. Sequenced input: PBMCs or T cells enriched from blood (not recorded which). The sequence was obtained from a woman aged 45-65 years who had recovered from COVID-19. CDR3 bases: TGTGCCAGCAACCGGGGGGTCCCGGAGACCCAGTACTTC. It yields the protein CASNRGVPETQYF.